A selection of T cell receptor beta chains follows, all from one sample in a study of radiation and T cells in renal cell carcinoma. The assay was immunoSEQ multiplex PCR, and TCRdb's table has in-frame clones only and misses some. In the table there are more than 15,000 clones, 50% of which are singletons. The sample consisted of tumor tissue, taken from a patient whose treatment included radiotherapy and nephrectomy. Receptors were obtained from a woman aged 60-75 years with renal cell carcinoma. CDR3s include the opening cysteine and the closing phenylalanine or tryptophan. Fields, in order: CDR3 protein, J gene, V gene.

CASSLFSGQGNTQYF	TRBJ2-3	TRBV28
CASSYGSTSGMSEQFF	TRBJ2-1	TRBV6-5
CASSYSGGTEAFF	TRBJ1-1	TRBV6-6
CASSPQGASGYTF	TRBJ1-2	TRBV7-9
CAWRWDSGYTF	TRBJ1-2	TRBV30
CASSSLAGELFF	TRBJ2-2	TRBV6-5
CASSLGVPNQPQHF	TRBJ1-5	TRBV7-9
CAISESTGNDKNIQYF	TRBJ2-4	TRBV10-3
CASSLTPGHNAEAFF	TRBJ1-1	TRBV11-2
CASSYTGGPPNEKLFF	TRBJ1-4	TRBV6-5
CASSPTPEETQYF	TRBJ2-5	TRBV13
CASSPPFRATGNTEAFF	TRBJ1-1	TRBV18
CASSSKGWGQSEKLFF	TRBJ1-4	TRBV5-1
CASSSQGDNTEAFF	TRBJ1-1	TRBV13
CASSLTGNTEAFF	TRBJ1-1	TRBV5-8
CASTHGRQGSTEAFF	TRBJ1-1	TRBV6-5